Described below is a single T cell receptor (beta chain) sequence and its context. This sample is drawn from a study of blood T cell repertoires in COVID-19. Study context: There were acute and convalescent COVID-19 samples, and they came from the United States, Italy and Spain. Sources were T cells, B-cell-depleted T cells, or PBMCs; the material itself was cDNA or gDNA.

Methods used by the authors: It was from reference gene primer amplification that nucleated cell counts were estimated. Generated by immunoSEQ multiplex PCR, the TCRdb table keeps only in-frame clones and is missing some. For V, J and clone size, that table is used; D and trimming come from the DNA. The sample yields tens of thousands of clones, just under 85% seen once. Specimen: peripheral blood. The sequence was collected from a man aged 50 or older with active COVID-19.

CDR3 sequence: CASSIGNREYYGYTF. The CDR3 nucleotides are TGTGCCAGTAGTATTGGGAACAGGGAGTACTATGGCTACACCTTC. The chain links TRBV19 to TRBJ1-2; D perhaps matches TRBD1 (6 bases). Trimming removed 3 bases from V and 3 bases from J, with 14 bases in between. CDR1 and CDR2 (germline): LNHDA, SQIVND (reference sequence). This CDR3 region has 15 residues.